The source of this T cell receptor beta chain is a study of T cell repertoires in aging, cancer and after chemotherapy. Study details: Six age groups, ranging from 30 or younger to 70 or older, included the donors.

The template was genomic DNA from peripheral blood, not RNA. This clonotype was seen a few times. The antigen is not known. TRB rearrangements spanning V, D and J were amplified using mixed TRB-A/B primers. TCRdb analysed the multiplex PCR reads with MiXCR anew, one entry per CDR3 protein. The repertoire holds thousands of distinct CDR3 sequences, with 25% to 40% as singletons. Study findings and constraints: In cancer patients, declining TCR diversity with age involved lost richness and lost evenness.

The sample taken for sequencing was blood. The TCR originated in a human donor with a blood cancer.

The CDR3 is CASSIGGGRVRSSYEQYF. CDR3 in DNA: TGTGCCAGTAGTATCGGGGGAGGAAGGGTCAGAAGCTCCTACGAGCAGTACTTC. The chain is built from TRBV19 and TRBJ2-7, with D perhaps matching TRBD2 (6 bases). V lost 3 bases and J 0 bases, leaving 21 bases between the germline ends. The CDR3 sequence is 18 residues long. CDR1 LNHDA and CDR2 SQIVND come from the germline V gene (reference sequence).